These 9 T cell receptor beta chains came from one sample sequenced in a study of blood T cell repertoires in COVID-19. Clones were read by immunoSEQ multiplex PCR, and TCRdb kept only the in-frame ones, dropping some. The sample carries 250,000 to 300,000 clones, over 85% recorded once. Material: PBMCs or T cells enriched from blood (not recorded which). All receptors come from a woman aged 50 to 60 who had been exposed to COVID-19.

In its sample, this clone was seen a few times. This chain joins TRBV27 and TRBJ2-5, with D unclear. Germline values: CDR1 MNHEY, CDR2 SMNVEV (reference sequence). The CDR3 is 10 amino acids. Trimming stripped 4 bases from V and 7 bases from J, with 4 bases between. CDR3 residues: CASSSGTQYF. In nucleotides, the CDR3 is TGTGCCAGCAGTTCAGGGACCCAGTACTTC.

This clone occurred a few times. The chain employs TRBV5-1 and TRBJ2-7; 9 positions match TRBD1. Germline values: CDR1 SGHRS, CDR2 YFSETQ. This CDR3 is 15 amino acids long. J was trimmed by 2 bases and V by 4 bases; bases with no gene match: 7. The CDR3, as DNA: TGCGCCAGCAGCAATTACGGGACAGGGACCTACGAGCAGTACTTC. Encoded protein: CASSNYGTGTYEQYF.

The rearrangement joins TRBV5-1 to TRBJ2-3; 9 nucleotides align to TRBD2. The CDR3 is 16 amino acids. The J segment lost 0 bases and the V segment lost 3 bases, leaving 5 bases of the junction unmatched. The V gene's germline CDR1 is SGHRS and CDR2 YFSETQ. The CDR3 coding sequence is TGCGCCAGCAGCTACGGACTAGCGTCTAGCACAGATACGCAGTATTTT. It codes for CASSYGLASSTDTQYF.

The chain joins TRBV3-1 (or the pseudogene TRBV3-2) to TRBJ1-1; the D is unclear. Deletions cut 9 bases from V and 1 base from J, with 12 bases between. Germline CDR1 is LGHDT and CDR2 is YNNKEL (reference sequence). The CDR3 has 13 residues. Here the CDR3 reads CASMRRGNTEAFF. CDR3 coding DNA: TGTGCCAGTATGCGTCGGGGGAACACTGAAGCTTTCTTT.

V usage is TRBV30 and J usage is TRBJ2-1; perhaps TRBD1 as D (6 bases). V dropped 2 bases and J dropped 7 bases, with 9 bases sitting between them. Germline V lookup: CDR1 GTSNPN, CDR2 SVGIG (reference sequence). The length of the CDR3 is 12 residues. CDR3 in amino acids: CAWSSGVNEQFF. For the CDR3, the DNA is TGTGCCTGGAGTTCAGGGGTAAATGAGCAGTTCTTC.

The chain has TRBV7-9 and TRBJ2-5, with D tentatively TRBD1 (6 bases). The V end was cut by 5 bases, the J end by 2 bases, with 9 bases between. This CDR3 region has 13 residues. CDR1 and CDR2 from the germline V gene are SEHNR and FQNEAQ (reference sequence). CDR3 coding DNA: TGTGCCAGCAGCGCCGGACAGCAAGAGACCCAGTACTTC. Translated, it gives CASSAGQQETQYF.

This sequence joins TRBV5-1 and TRBJ1-1; 7 bases are shared with TRBD1. J was trimmed by 6 bases and V by 0 bases; bases with no gene match: 5. CDR3 length: 14 residues. Looked up from germline, CDR1 is SGHRS and CDR2 is YFSETQ. The CDR3 sequence: CASSLAGDSAEAFF. The DNA for the CDR3 is TGCGCCAGCAGCTTGGCGGGGGACAGTGCTGAAGCTTTCTTT.

The J gene is TRBJ1-1, the V gene TRBV7-2, with D perhaps TRBD1 (6 bases). Per the germline V gene, CDR1 is SGHTA and CDR2 is FQGNSA. V lost 5 bases and J lost 7, with 20 bases in between. The CDR3 extends over 15 amino acids. CDR3 protein: CASSPSFGQMVEAFF. For the CDR3, the DNA is TGTGCCAGCAGCCCTTCGTTTGGACAGATGGTTGAAGCTTTCTTT. Filled out from reference TRBV7-2 and TRBJ1-1, the complete variable domain reads GAGVSQSPSNKVTEKGKDVELRCDPISGHTALYWYRQSLGQGLEFLIYFQGNSAPDKSGLPSDRFSAERTGGSVSTLTIQRTQQEDSAVYLCASSPSFGQMVEAFFGQGTRLTVV.

This clone was observed a single time. The rearrangement uses TRBV6-5 and TRBJ1-6; D may be TRBD1 (6 bases). V shed 1 base and J shed 9 bases, with 10 bases lying between them. Germline CDR1 is MNHEY and CDR2 is SVGAGI. This CDR3 has 14 residues. CDR3 nucleotides: TGTGCCAGCAGTTACTTGCAGGGGAGTTCACCCCTCCACTTT. Protein product: CASSYLQGSSPLHF.